A single T cell receptor beta chain is shown here with its context. Its antigen is currently unknown. This specimen belongs to a study of PD-1 blockade in classical Hodgkin lymphoma. Specified time point: cycle 4 day 1 (C4D1), after 6 weeks of nivolumab. Each and every patient relapsed after autologous stem cell transplantation, and patients got differing brentuximab vedotin exposure. Relapsed/refractory classical Hodgkin lymphoma patients had complete, partial or progressive responses. Profiling relied on immunoSEQ multiplex PCR, and the TCRdb table lists in-frame clones only, not all of them. The sample carries about 49,000 clones, 90% recorded once. Study-wide findings and caveats: TCR diversity at baseline was reported to be reduced in newly diagnosed patients relative to healthy donors. Excluded were patients who started nivolumab under 1 year after ASCT, a group that had lower diversity.

Germline CDR1 reads MRHNA; CDR2 reads SNTAGT. This CDR3 spans 15 amino acids. The ends lost 4 bases at V and 3 bases at J; junction bases unmatched: 7. Sample: peripheral blood mononuclear cells (PBMCs), taken before the fourth cycle of nivolumab. The source is a human donor with classical Hodgkin lymphoma. J is TRBJ2-3 and V is TRBV6-4, with 7 bases fitting TRBD2. DNA for the CDR3: TGTGCCAGCAGTGGGACTGGACTAGTGACAGATACGCAGTATTTT. It encodes CASSGTGLVTDTQYF.